The text below deals with one TCR beta chain. The junction differs from germline at one of its ends, possibly a read error. Looked up from germline, CDR1 is SEHNR and CDR2 is FQNEAQ (reference sequence). This CDR3 comprises 13 residues. These data originate in a study of cytomegalovirus exposure and HLA in healthy donors. In the PCR, 60 Vbeta and 13 Jbeta primers were used. The assay was immunoSEQ multiplex PCR, and TCRdb's table has in-frame clones only and misses some. The data show about 150,000 clones, 76% seen once. This TCR derives from a middle-aged man in good health and CMV-seronegative. The sequenced sample was PBMCs. The chain employs TRBV7-9 and TRBJ2-7; TRBD2 is a possible D gene (5 bases). As DNA, the CDR3 is TGTTCCAGCAGCACAAGACGGGACTACGAGCAGTACTTC. The encoded protein is CSSSTRRDYEQYF. Filled out from reference TRBV7-9 and TRBJ2-7, the complete variable domain reads DTGVSQNPRHKITKRGQNVTFRCDPISEHNRLYWYRQTLGQGPEFLTYFQNEAQLEKSRLLSDRFSAERPKGSFSTLEIQRTEQGDSAMYLCSSSTRRDYEQYFGPGTRLTVT.